The rows below give T cell receptor beta chains drawn from one sample of a study of identifying expanded T cells in peripheral blood. This table comes from immunoSEQ multiplex PCR, and its TCRdb copy is limited to in-frame clones, with some not included. The data contain tens of thousands of clones, about 83% of them singletons. Source material: blood. Receptors originate from a person between 18 and 75 years old in good health. CDR3s include the opening cysteine and the closing phenylalanine or tryptophan. The D gene is left open where the match is weak. Some rows mark clone size as missing; the rest say once, few, many or name a class of expanded clone.

clone_size	v_call	d_call	j_call	cdr3_nt	cdr3_aa
.	TRBV27	.	TRBJ1-1	TGTGCCAGCAGACTAGCGGACACGAACACTGAAGCTTTCTTT	CASRLADTNTEAFF
.	TRBV7-2	.	TRBJ2-1	TGTGCCAGCAGCCCGCGATATGGTAGGCCAAATGAGCAGTTCTTC	CASSPRYGRPNEQFF
.	TRBV9	.	TRBJ2-7	TGTGCCAGCAGCGTGGGTCCCCAGGCCTCCTACGAGCAGTACTTC	CASSVGPQASYEQYF
.	TRBV6-1	.	TRBJ2-5	TGTGCCAGCAGTTTAGACAGAGAGACCCAGTACTTC	CASSLDRETQYF
once	TRBV6-5	.	TRBJ1-2	TGTGCCAGCAGCAACGGTGTTAGGGATGGCTACACCTTC	CASSNGVRDGYTF
.	TRBV29-1	.	TRBJ2-7	TGCAGCGTTGGCAGGGAAAGGAACGAGCAGTACTTC	CSVGRERNEQYF
once	TRBV19	.	TRBJ1-5	TGTGCCAGTAGTACCGTTAGCAATCAGCCCCAGCATTTT	CASSTVSNQPQHF
.	TRBV7-9	TRBD2	TRBJ2-7	TGTGCCAGCAGCCAGACCGGGACTAGAATAGGCGAGCAGTACTTC	CASSQTGTRIGEQYF
.	TRBV20-1	.	TRBJ1-1	TGCAGTGCTGGTCTGACGGGAGCTTTCTTT	CSAGLTGAFF
.	TRBV9	TRBD1	TRBJ2-7	TGTGCCAGCAGCGCCGGGACAGGGCACTACGAGCAGTACTTC	CASSAGTGHYEQYF
.	TRBV7-6	TRBD1	TRBJ2-7	TGTGCCAGCAGCCCCCAGTGGGACAGGTTCTTCTACGAGCAGTACTTC	CASSPQWDRFFYEQYF
once	TRBV9	TRBD2	TRBJ2-3	TGTGCCAGCAGCGTAGTGGGTCTAGCGGGAGGCACAGATACGCAGTATTTT	CASSVVGLAGGTDTQYF
once	TRBV11-3	TRBD2	TRBJ2-7	TGTGCCAGCAGCTTAGACCCCGGACTAGCGGGAGAAATTTACTACGAGCAGTACTTC	CASSLDPGLAGEIYYEQYF
.	TRBV2	.	TRBJ2-5	TGTGCCAGCAGTTATACATCCCGACTGGAAGAGACCCAGTACTTC	CASSYTSRLEETQYF
.	TRBV4-2	.	TRBJ1-5	TGTGCCAGCAGCCAAGAAGGTGGGCAGCCCCAGCATTTT	CASSQEGGQPQHF
.	TRBV11-2	.	TRBJ2-7	TGTGCCAGCAGCTTAGAGGTCTACGAGCAGTACTTC	CASSLEVYEQYF
.	TRBV7-2	TRBD1	TRBJ1-1	TGTGCCAGCATCAAAGACAGGGGTAACACTGAAGCTTTCTTT	CASIKDRGNTEAFF
many	TRBV29-1	TRBD1	TRBJ2-7	TGCAGCGTTGGACAGGGAGCTAACGAGCAGTACTTC	CSVGQGANEQYF
.	TRBV5-1	TRBD2	TRBJ2-3	TGCGCCAGCAGCGCGAGACTAGCGGGGCCCACAGATACGCAGTATTTT	CASSARLAGPTDTQYF
once	TRBV7-9	.	TRBJ1-1	TGTGCCAGCAGCTTAGTTCAGGGGTTTCTCGCTGAAGCTTTCTTT	CASSLVQGFLAEAFF
.	TRBV19	.	TRBJ2-2	TGTGCCAGTAGTGCAGTTCCCACCGGGGAGCTGTTTTTT	CASSAVPTGELFF
.	TRBV2	TRBD2	TRBJ2-3	TGTGCCAGCAGTGAATTGGGCGGGAGCTTCACAGATACGCAGTATTTT	CASSELGGSFTDTQYF
.	TRBV7-2	.	TRBJ2-7	TGTGCCAGCAGCCTCGGACTGGAAAGCTCCTACGAGCAGTACTTC	CASSLGLESSYEQYF
.	TRBV14	.	TRBJ2-7	TGTGCCAGCAGCCCCCGAACGCCGGGCTACGAGCAGTACTTC	CASSPRTPGYEQYF